This T cell receptor beta chain was captured by sequencing in a study of PD-1 blockade in classical Hodgkin lymphoma. As concerns this clone: Its specificity is unknown.

TCRdb's table, derived via immunoSEQ multiplex PCR, lists solely in-frame clones and lacks some. The sample lists 95,000 to 100,000 clones, around 89% occurring once. Study results and limitations: Initiation of nivolumab under 1 year after ASCT led to exclusion of patients. Patients newly diagnosed and complete responders had comparable baseline diversity. Reports indicated that newly diagnosed patients had lower baseline TCR diversity than healthy donors did.

Relapses following autologous stem cell transplantation were seen in all patients, with brentuximab vedotin exposure varying. The V gene's germline CDR1 is SGDLS and CDR2 YYNGEE. Trimming left V 1 base short and J 1 base short, with 16 bases between. This CDR3 is built from 17 residues. This TCR was recovered from a human donor with classical Hodgkin lymphoma. The specimen comprised peripheral blood mononuclear cells (PBMCs), sampled before the second cycle of nivolumab. The rearrangement joins TRBV9 to TRBJ2-3; D might be TRBD1 or TRBD2, each matching 6 bases. CDR3 protein: CASSVNWGAGGTDTQYF. As DNA, the CDR3 is TGTGCCAGCAGCGTAAATTGGGGGGCTGGAGGCACAGATACGCAGTATTTT.